The present TCR beta chain was sequenced within a study of blood T cell repertoires in COVID-19. Background on the study: Spain, Italy and the United States supplied samples that represented acute and convalescent COVID-19.

Assay used: immunoSEQ multiplex PCR; TCRdb lists only in-frame clones, some missing. This table holds around 300,000 clones, 75% to 90% found once. The CDR3 runs to 15 residues. Trimming cost V 5 bases and J 2 bases; bases outside gene matches: 6. Germline V CDR1 and CDR2: SEHNR, FQNEAQ (reference sequence). The sample consisted of peripheral blood. This receptor was identified in a woman aged 40 to 50 who had recovered from COVID-19. This chain connects TRBV7-9 to TRBJ2-1; 7 positions agree with TRBD1. For the CDR3, the DNA is TGTGCCAGCAGCCCAGAGGGGGCTACCTACAATGAGCAGTTCTTC. This sequence encodes CASSPEGATYNEQFF.